Following are 3 T cell receptor beta chains from one sample sequenced in a study of CD8 T cells in ankylosing spondylitis. One entry per CDR3 protein results from TCRdb running MiXCR on the 5' RACE reads. The sample includes around 150,000 distinct CDR3 sequences, around 43% of them seen just once. Sequenced: synovial fluid, either unsorted or a sorted T cell fraction (not recorded which). These receptors originate from a male donor with ankylosing spondylitis.

The chain employs TRBV20-1 and TRBJ1-2, with 8 bases identical to TRBD1. The CDR3 runs 16 residues. Trimming took 3 bases from V and 2 from J; bases not matched to a gene: 11. Germline CDR1 DFQATT, CDR2 SNEGSKA (reference sequence). The CDR3 is CSASHSLRTGNYGYTF. CDR3 DNA sequence: TGCAGTGCTAGTCACTCCCTGAGGACAGGGAACTATGGCTACACCTTC.

This chain joins TRBV15 and TRBJ2-3, with a weak D call TRBD1 (6 bases). V was trimmed by 1 base and J by 6 bases, leaving 11 bases between them. This CDR3 contains 14 residues. Germline V gene data show CDR1 as LNHNV and CDR2 as YYDKDF (reference sequence). The CDR3 here is CATSRAVTGDTQYF. The CDR3 DNA sequence: TGTGCCACCAGCAGAGCGGTCACAGGGGATACGCAGTATTTT.

This clonotype has more than one count but fewer than ten. The CDR3: CASRDGQGAEAFF. CDR3 sequence (DNA): TGCGCCAGCAGAGACGGACAGGGCGCTGAAGCTTTCTTT. V and J are TRBV5-1 and TRBJ1-1; TRBD1 agrees at 8 bases. CDR3 length: 13 amino acids. Germline assignment: CDR1 SGHRS and CDR2 YFSETQ. The ends lost 5 bases at V and 6 bases at J; junction bases unmatched: 6.